This T cell receptor (beta chain) was documented in a study of glioma-infiltrating T cells. Findings of the study overall: Tissue-blood divergence was below expectation in non-neoplastic patients, above in gliomas.

A note on this clonotype: What it binds is unknown.

The iRepertoire nested amplicon-rescue multiplex PCR amplified TCR alpha and beta CDR3s from RNA. TCRdb independently ran MiXCR on the multiplex PCR reads; one entry per CDR3 protein. The sample lists roughly 40,000 distinct CDR3 sequences, about a fifth occurring once. After removal of 7 bases from V and 0 bases from J, the junction contained 5 bases not matched to a gene. Germline V lookup: CDR1 ENHRY, CDR2 SYGVKD. This CDR3 comprises 14 residues. J is TRBJ2-7 and V is TRBV10-3, with 8 bases fitting TRBD1. Sequencing used glioma tissue, nonneoplastic brain tissue, or PBMCs (not recorded which). The TCR comes from a human donor with low-grade glioma or glioblastoma, undergoing nonglioma brain surgery, or in good health (not recorded which). CDR3 sequence (DNA): TGTGCCATCATCGCGGGACAGGACTCCTACGAGCAGTACTTC. This sequence encodes CAIIAGQDSYEQYF.